This T cell receptor (beta chain) was recovered during a study of T cells expressing NK-cell markers. Overall study context: All TCR beta repertoires analysed originated from sorted CD3+CD56+NKG2C+, CD3+CD56+NKG2C- and CD3+CD56-NKG2C+ T cells. Study-level results: It is unclear if expanded NKG2C-expressing clones target HCMV antigens. A few donors' CD3+CD56-NKG2C+ cells were dominated by the same clonotypes.

Concerning this clonotype: Its cognate antigen is unknown.

TCR beta libraries carry UMIs added by 5'RACE template switching. TCRdb processed the 5' RACE reads again and assigns one entry to each CDR3 protein, with no DNA. This sample's clone table lists roughly 160,000 distinct CDR3 sequences. CDR3 length equals 14 residues. CDR1 and CDR2 from the germline V gene are LNHDA and SQIVND (reference sequence). This chain connects TRBV19 to TRBJ2-7; as DNA is missing, the TRBD1 call by TCRdb cannot be tested. The receptor's source is a man between 18 and 69 years old in good health. Sequencing was carried out using blood T cells: a sorted CD56 or NKG2C T cell subset, CD4+ or CD8+ T cells, or bulk PBMC T cells (not recorded which). The CDR3 loop reads CASSIGGAWTEQYF.